This TCR beta chain was retrieved from a study of OX40 agonist ivuxolimab in advanced cancers. Trimming left V 0 bases short and J 7 bases short, with 16 bases between. The CDR3 consists of 15 residues. Germline V gene lookup returns CDR1 SGHAT and CDR2 FQNNGV. The table came from immunoSEQ multiplex PCR; TCRdb's copy has only in-frame clones and leaves some out. Here the sample spans 100,000 to 140,000 clones, approximately 89% being singletons. The sequenced sample was CD4+ or CD8+ T cells sorted from blood, obtained in a trial of the OX40 agonist ivuxolimab. This receptor was obtained from an adult with an advanced solid tumor such as melanoma, head and neck, liver or kidney cancer. J is TRBJ2-7 and V is TRBV11-2; D is ambiguous. The CDR3 DNA is TGTGCCAGCAGCTTAGAGTCCGGATCTCATTCAGAGCAGTACTTC. Its translation: CASSLESGSHSEQYF.